One sample yielded the 18 T cell receptor beta chains listed below, sequenced in a study of blood T cell repertoires in COVID-19. Measured with immunoSEQ multiplex PCR; TCRdb has only the in-frame clones, and not every one. The table lists hundreds of thousands of clones, more than 70% of them singletons. The sequenced material came from peripheral blood. Source of these receptors: a middle-aged woman who had recovered from COVID-19.

This clone was observed once. V usage is TRBV29-1 and J usage is TRBJ2-1, with 7 positions matching TRBD2. The CDR3 sequence is 13 residues long. The V gene's germline CDR1 is SQVTM and CDR2 ANQGSEA. With V trimmed by 4 bases and J by 8 bases, 8 bases remained unmatched. The CDR3 region is CSVVGRVRDEQFF. As DNA, the CDR3 is TGCAGCGTTGTGGGGAGGGTAAGGGATGAGCAGTTCTTC.

This rearrangement joins TRBV10-3 to TRBJ2-2; D perhaps matches TRBD1 (6 bases). The CDR3 spans 15 residues. Per germline, CDR1 ENHRY and CDR2 SYGVKD. With 6 bases removed from V and 1 base from J, the gap between germline ends came to 12 bases. This CDR3 reads CAISGDILNTGELFF. In nucleotides, the CDR3 is TGTGCCATCAGCGGGGACATCCTGAACACCGGGGAGCTGTTTTTT.

The chain couples TRBV6-5 to TRBJ1-1; no firm D call. The CDR3 length is 15 residues. CDR1 is MNHEY and CDR2 is SVGAGI in the germline V gene. V was clipped by 0 bases and J by 5 bases, with 13 bases between them. The CDR3 coding sequence is TGTGCCAGCAGTTACTCAGCGGGCTTCCAGACTGAAGCTTTCTTT. It yields the protein CASSYSAGFQTEAFF.

The chain couples TRBV11-3 to TRBJ2-5; 12 bases align to TRBD2. Trimming took 5 bases from V and 5 from J; bases not matched to a gene: 12. From germline, CDR1 is SGHNT and CDR2 YENEEA. The CDR3 spans 17 residues. The CDR3, as DNA: TGTGCCAGCAGCCGGATGGTACTAGCGGGAGGCGGTGAGACCCAGTACTTC. Residues: CASSRMVLAGGGETQYF. The full variable domain, its missing parts supplied by reference TRBV11-3 and TRBJ2-5, is EAGVVQSPRYKIIEKKQPVAFWCNPISGHNTLYWYLQNLGQGPELLIRYENEEAVDDSQLPKDRFSAERLKGVDSTLKIQPAELGDSAVYLCASSRMVLAGGGETQYFGPGTRLLVL.

The chain employs TRBV9 and TRBJ2-5, with a possible D match to TRBD2 (5 bases). Trimming pared 6 bases from V and 2 bases from J, leaving 8 bases between. The CDR3 is 12 residues long. Germline V CDR1 and CDR2: SGDLS, YYNGEE. The CDR3 DNA is TGTGCCAGCAAGGGAGAACAAGAGACCCAGTACTTC. This encodes CASKGEQETQYF.

The V gene is TRBV4-3, the J gene TRBJ2-1; 8 bases are a match to TRBD2. The germline V gene has CDR1 LGHNA and CDR2 YSLEER. The CDR3 covers 15 residues. With V trimmed by 1 base and J by 7 bases, 6 bases remained unmatched. For the CDR3, the DNA is TGCGCCAGCAGCCAAGCGCCGGGACTAGGGAATGAGCAGTTCTTC. Translation: CASSQAPGLGNEQFF.

The rearrangement links TRBV29-1 to TRBJ2-3; tentatively, D is TRBD2 (6 bases). The CDR3 consists of 15 residues. Germline V lookup: CDR1 SQVTM, CDR2 ANQGSEA. With 4 bases removed from V and 0 bases from J, the gap between germline ends came to 14 bases. The CDR3 DNA reads as TGCAGCGTTGCGTTTAGCGGAAGTAGCACAGATACGCAGTATTTT. It specifies CSVAFSGSSTDTQYF.

The V gene is TRBV12-3 or TRBV12-4, the J gene TRBJ2-1, with 7 bases that match TRBD2. The ends lost 10 bases at V and 15 bases at J; junction bases unmatched: 18. The CDR3 length is 13 residues. DNA for the CDR3: TGTGCCACCGGGCCCGGGCGGGAGTTTGGGTTGTTCTTC. This translates into CATGPGREFGLFF.

The chain is built from TRBV6-5 and TRBJ2-7, with 8 bases identical to TRBD2. The CDR3 length is 13 residues. Germline CDR1 reads MNHEY; CDR2 reads SVGAGI. The V gene end was trimmed by 11 bases and the J gene end by 2 bases; junction bases not matched to a gene: 8. CDR3 sequence (DNA): TGTGCCGCCGCGGGAGGACCTACCTACGAGCAGTACGTC. It yields the protein CAAAGGPTYEQYV.

The V call is TRBV30, the J call TRBJ1-4, with 7 nucleotides matching TRBD1. The junction had 14 bases not matched to a gene; V was cut back by 7 bases and J by 3 bases. The germline CDR1 and CDR2 sequences are GTSNPN and SVGIG (reference sequence). CDR3 length equals 16 residues. The CDR3 DNA follows: TGTGCCTCTACACACCCCCCGGGACAGCCTAATGAAAAACTGTTTTTT. Translation gives CASTHPPGQPNEKLFF. The full variable domain, rest sourced from reference TRBV30 and TRBJ1-4, is SQTIHQWPATLVQPVGSPLSLECTVEGTSNPNLYWYRQAAGRGLQLLFYSVGIGQISSEVPQNLSASRPQDRQFILSSKKLLLSDSGFYLCASTHPPGQPNEKLFFGSGTQLSVL.

The gene calls are TRBV7-9 and TRBJ2-1, with 12 bases matching TRBD2. Germline CDR1 reads SEHNR; CDR2 reads FQNEAQ (reference sequence). Germline trimming cut 0 bases from V and 12 bases from J; bases unmatched to any gene: 12. The CDR3 totals 17 residues. DNA for the CDR3: TGTGCCAGCAGCTTAGCGGCCCGACTAGCGGGAGCCGCTGGGCAGTTCTTC. It is translated as CASSLAARLAGAAGQFF.

This chain uses TRBV15 with TRBJ2-7; 10 bases are a match to TRBD1. This CDR3 has 15 amino acids. With 3 bases clipped from V and 4 bases from J, the junction kept 6 bases outside the gene matches. The germline V gene has CDR1 LNHNV and CDR2 YYDKDF (reference sequence). CDR3 region: CATSRGRDRGYEQYF. CDR3 sequence (DNA): TGTGCCACCAGCAGGGGGCGGGACAGGGGATACGAGCAGTACTTC.

This chain's CDR3 is CASSTRLHQPQHF. DNA for the CDR3: TGTGCCAGTAGTACGCGGCTTCATCAGCCCCAGCATTTT. This sequence joins TRBV19 and TRBJ1-5; D uncertain. CDR3 length equals 13 residues. Germline-derived CDR1 and CDR2 are LNHDA and SQIVND (reference sequence). Trimming took off 4 bases at V and 5 bases at J, with 9 bases between the two ends.

The rearrangement links TRBV6-2 or TRBV6-3 to TRBJ2-5, with a possible D match to TRBD1 (5 bases). The CDR3 runs to 16 residues. Trimming left V 5 bases short and J 5 bases short, with 21 bases between. Germline V gene sequence: CDR1 MNHEY, CDR2 SVGEGT. The CDR3: CASSALGRPDGETQYF. In nucleotides, the CDR3 is TGTGCCAGCAGTGCCCTGGGGCGGCCTGATGGGGAGACCCAGTACTTC.

The chain combines TRBV5-5 with TRBJ2-5, with TRBD1 identical over 7 bases. CDR3 size: 15 residues. After removal of 4 bases from V and 1 base from J, the junction contained 7 bases not matched to a gene. Germline V CDR1 and CDR2: SGHKS, YYEKEE (reference sequence). The CDR3 coding sequence is TGTGCCAGCAGCCCCCCACCAGGGGGCCAAGAGACCCAGTACTTC. This sequence encodes CASSPPPGGQETQYF. The full variable domain, its missing parts supplied by reference TRBV5-5 and TRBJ2-5, is DAGVTQSPTHLIKTRGQQVTLRCSPISGHKSVSWYQQVLGQGPQFIFQYYEKEERGRGNFPDRFSARQFPNYSSELNVNALLLGDSALYLCASSPPPGGQETQYFGPGTRLLVL.

V is TRBV6-2 or TRBV6-3 and J is TRBJ2-1; 10 bases match TRBD1. CDR3 length: 18 residues. Germline values: CDR1 MNHEY, CDR2 SVGEGT. Trimming at V came to 4 bases and at J to 1 base, leaving 10 bases not matched to a gene. CDR3 amino acids: CASSFRPWTGGSYNEQFF. As DNA, the CDR3 is TGTGCCAGCAGTTTTCGTCCCTGGACAGGGGGATCCTACAATGAGCAGTTCTTC.

This clone showed up just a few times. The chain recombines TRBV24-1 with TRBJ2-3; D may be TRBD2 (7 bases). Per the germline V gene, CDR1 is KGHDR and CDR2 is SFDVKD. Trimming left V 4 bases short and J 6 bases short, with 13 bases between. The CDR3 has 14 residues. In DNA form, the CDR3 reads TGTGCCACCAGTGACCTGGGAGGGGGGGATACGCAGTATTTT. As protein: CATSDLGGGDTQYF.

The CDR3 sequence: CASSPLAGISTDTQYF. The CDR3 DNA reads as TGTGCCAGCAGTCCCCTAGCGGGGATTAGCACAGATACGCAGTATTTT. The V call is TRBV6-2 or TRBV6-3, the J call TRBJ2-3; 9 positions match TRBD2. V shed 5 bases, J shed 0 bases, and the junction held 6 bases outside the gene matches. Germline V gene lookup returns CDR1 MNHEY and CDR2 SVGEGT. The CDR3 loop spans 16 amino acids.